The entry that follows covers one T cell receptor (beta chain) sequence. Its matching antigen is unknown. The source of the sample is a study of beta chain features in type 1 diabetes. Findings and caveats of the study: Type 1 diabetes patients had TCRB CDR3s that were shorter (moderately but significantly so) in all four CD4+ subsets.

Reverse transcribing all isolated RNA meant expressed TCRB transcripts were sequenced. TCRdb's table, derived via immunoSEQ multiplex PCR, lists solely in-frame clones and lacks some. The table records 550,000 to 850,000 clones, roughly 13% of them present only once. This CDR3 is built from 14 residues. Germline assignment: CDR1 MDHEN and CDR2 SYDVKM. Unmatched junction bases numbered 5, after V lost 5 bases and J lost 3 bases. Specimen: naive CD4+ T cells from blood. The chain joins TRBV28 to TRBJ1-1; TRBD1 matches 8 bases. The sequence came from a man younger than 30 with type 1 diabetes. The CDR3: CASSDGQGYTEAFF. Here the CDR3 DNA reads TGTGCCAGCAGTGACGGACAGGGCTACACTGAAGCTTTCTTT.